One T cell receptor (beta chain) is described in this entry. Its antigen is still unknown. This sample stems from a study of T cell responses to AZD1222 COVID-19 vaccine. Here immunoSEQ multiplex PCR was the method, and the copy in TCRdb shows in-frame clones only, minus some. The sample lists about 120,000 clones, under 95% occurring once. Notes on the study in general: Following two doses of AZD1222, Spike-specific TCR breadth and depth rose.

Germline V gene data show CDR1 as SNHLY and CDR2 as FYNNEI. The V and J ends lost 6 bases and 5 bases, in that order; junction bases with no gene match: 2. The CDR3 is made up of 13 amino acids. The chain links TRBV2 to TRBJ1-2, with 11 positions matching TRBD1. The specimen was peripheral blood, collected 28 days after the second AZD1222 dose. The TCR originated in an adult who received the AZD1222 COVID-19 vaccine. The CDR3 DNA is TGTGCCAGCAGGGGACAGGGGGTTTATGGCTACACCTTC. As protein: CASRGQGVYGYTF.